This T cell receptor (beta chain) came from a study of T cells after yellow fever vaccination. Overall study results and limits: Reappearance after the booster was seen for most primary-vaccination clones, at approximately 97% CD4 and roughly 90% CD8. Of the clonotypes, a small share occurred in both CD4 and CD8 compartments.

TCRdb reanalysed the 5' RACE reads using MiXCR and keeps one entry per CDR3 protein. The sample yields fewer than 350,000 distinct CDR3 sequences, approximately 4% seen once. Germline lookup yields CDR1 SGHTA and CDR2 FQGNSA. V lost 1 base to trimming and J lost 4 bases; unmatched junction nucleotides: 3. The length of the CDR3 is 14 residues. This clonotype ranks as large. Its antigen is unknown. This specimen consisted of PBMCs, obtained 15 days after the yellow fever booster vaccination. The clonotype originates from a man between 18 and 35 years old who received the YFV17D yellow fever vaccine. The chain is built from TRBV7-2 and TRBJ1-1; 7 bases align to TRBD1. CDR3 nucleotides: TGTGCCAGCAGCTTAGGGTCAGGGGGCACTGAAGCTTTCTTT. Amino acid sequence: CASSLGSGGTEAFF.